The 5 T cell receptor beta chains presented below share a single source sample, sequenced in a study of T cell repertoires in cytomegalovirus infection. TCRdb analysed the reads with MiXCR anew, one entry per CDR3 protein. The data show more than 350,000 distinct CDR3 sequences, roughly a third seen once. Sequencing was carried out using PBMCs. These TCRs come from a human donor in good health (CMV status not recorded). Some clones in this sample may be carry-over from other donors' samples.

The chain combines TRBV7-2 with TRBJ2-4; D may be TRBD1 (5 bases). Trimming cost V 1 base and J 8 bases, with 12 bases left between them. Looked up from germline, CDR1 is SGHTA and CDR2 is FQGNSA. The CDR3 is 14 amino acids. This CDR3 is CASSLVVTAHIQYF. The CDR3 DNA sequence: TGTGCCAGCAGCTTAGTGGTGACAGCCCACATTCAGTACTTC.

The V and J genes are TRBV29-1 and TRBJ2-3, with 8 bases aligning to TRBD1. CDR1 and CDR2 from the germline V gene are SQVTM and ANQGSEA. The CDR3 contains 12 residues. V lost 8 bases, J lost 3 bases, and 4 bases stayed unmatched. The CDR3 DNA reads as TGCAGCACCCGACAGGGGACAGATACGCAGTATTTT. Protein sequence: CSTRQGTDTQYF.

V and J are TRBV2 and TRBJ1-6; D gene unclear. Per germline, CDR1 SNHLY and CDR2 FYNNEI. CDR3 length: 14 residues. With 6 bases removed from V and 6 bases from J, the gap between germline ends came to 12 bases. CDR3 protein: CASRGALANSPLHF. Written as DNA, the CDR3 is TGTGCCAGCAGGGGCGCTCTCGCTAATTCACCCCTCCACTTT.

The chain uses TRBV18 and TRBJ1-6; unclear D gene. CDR1 is KGHSH, CDR2 LQKENI, per germline. With 3 bases removed from V and 10 bases from J, the gap between germline ends came to 13 bases. There are 14 residues in the CDR3. The CDR3 protein is CASSPEGGLSPLHF. In DNA, the CDR3 is TGTGCCAGCTCACCGGAAGGAGGCTTGTCACCCCTCCACTTT. Complete variable domain (other parts from reference TRBV18 and TRBJ1-6): NAGVMQNPRHLVRRRGQEARLRCSPMKGHSHVYWYRQLPEEGLKFMVYLQKENIIDESGMPKERFSAEFPKEGPSILRIQQVVRGDSAAYFCASSPEGGLSPLHFGNGTRLTVT.

The chain recombines TRBV7-6 with TRBJ1-2, with a tentative D call TRBD1 (5 bases). The V and J ends lost 5 bases and 3 bases respectively, with 16 bases between them. CDR1 and CDR2 from the germline V gene are SGHVS and FNYEAQ. The length of the CDR3 is 15 residues. CDR3 in DNA: TGTGCCAGCAGCCCCGGAGAGGGGCATGACTATGGCTACACCTTC. Its translation is CASSPGEGHDYGYTF.